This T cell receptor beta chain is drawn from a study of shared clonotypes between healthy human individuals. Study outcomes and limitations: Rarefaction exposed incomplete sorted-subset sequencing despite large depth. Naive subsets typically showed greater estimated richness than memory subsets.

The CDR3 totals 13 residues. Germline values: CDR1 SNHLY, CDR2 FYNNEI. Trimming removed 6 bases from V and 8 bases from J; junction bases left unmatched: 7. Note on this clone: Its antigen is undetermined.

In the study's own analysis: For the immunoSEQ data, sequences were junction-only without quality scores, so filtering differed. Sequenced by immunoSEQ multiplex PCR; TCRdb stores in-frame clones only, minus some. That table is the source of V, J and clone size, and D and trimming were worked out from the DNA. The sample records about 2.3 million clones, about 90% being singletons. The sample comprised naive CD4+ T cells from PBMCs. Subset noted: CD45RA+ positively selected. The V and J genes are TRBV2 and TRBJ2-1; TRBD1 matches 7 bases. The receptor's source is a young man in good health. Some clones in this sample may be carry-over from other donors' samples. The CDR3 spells CASRETGNHEQFF. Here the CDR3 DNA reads TGTGCCAGCAGGGAGACAGGGAACCATGAGCAGTTCTTC.